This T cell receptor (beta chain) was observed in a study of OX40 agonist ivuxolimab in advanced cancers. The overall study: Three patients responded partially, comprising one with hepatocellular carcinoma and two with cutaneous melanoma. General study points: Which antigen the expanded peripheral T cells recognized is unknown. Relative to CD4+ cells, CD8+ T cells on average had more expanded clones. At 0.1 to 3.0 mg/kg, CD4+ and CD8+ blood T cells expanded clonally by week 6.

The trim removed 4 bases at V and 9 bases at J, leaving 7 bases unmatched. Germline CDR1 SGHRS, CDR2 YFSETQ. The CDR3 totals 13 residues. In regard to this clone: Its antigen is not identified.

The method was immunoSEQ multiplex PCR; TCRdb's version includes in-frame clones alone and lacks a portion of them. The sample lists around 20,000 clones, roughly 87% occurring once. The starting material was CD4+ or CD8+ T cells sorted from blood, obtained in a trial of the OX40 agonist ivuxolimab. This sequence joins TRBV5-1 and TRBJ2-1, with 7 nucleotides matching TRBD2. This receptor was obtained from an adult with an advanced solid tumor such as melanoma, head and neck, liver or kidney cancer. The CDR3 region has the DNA TGCGCCAGCAGCCATGGGGGGGAAGGTGAGCAGTTCTTC. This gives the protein CASSHGGEGEQFF.